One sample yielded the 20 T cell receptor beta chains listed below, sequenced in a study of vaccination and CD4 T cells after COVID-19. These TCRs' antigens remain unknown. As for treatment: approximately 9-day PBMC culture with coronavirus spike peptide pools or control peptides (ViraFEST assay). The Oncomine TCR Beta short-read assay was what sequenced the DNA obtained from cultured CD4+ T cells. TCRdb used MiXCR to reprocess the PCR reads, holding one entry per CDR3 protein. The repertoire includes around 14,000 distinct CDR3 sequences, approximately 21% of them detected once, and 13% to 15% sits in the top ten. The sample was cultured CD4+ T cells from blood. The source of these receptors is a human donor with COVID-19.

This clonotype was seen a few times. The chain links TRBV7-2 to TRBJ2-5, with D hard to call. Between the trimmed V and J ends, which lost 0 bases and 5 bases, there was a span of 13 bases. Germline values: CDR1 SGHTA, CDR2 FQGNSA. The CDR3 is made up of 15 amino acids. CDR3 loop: CASSLAEGFWETQYF. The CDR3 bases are TGTGCCAGCAGCTTAGCGGAAGGGTTCTGGGAGACCCAGTACTTC.

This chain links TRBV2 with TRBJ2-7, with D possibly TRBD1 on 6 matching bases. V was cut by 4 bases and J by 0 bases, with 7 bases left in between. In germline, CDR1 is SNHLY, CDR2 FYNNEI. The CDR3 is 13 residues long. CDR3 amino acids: CASSVGASYEQYF. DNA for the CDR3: TGTGCCAGCAGTGTGGGGGCCTCCTACGAGCAGTACTTC.

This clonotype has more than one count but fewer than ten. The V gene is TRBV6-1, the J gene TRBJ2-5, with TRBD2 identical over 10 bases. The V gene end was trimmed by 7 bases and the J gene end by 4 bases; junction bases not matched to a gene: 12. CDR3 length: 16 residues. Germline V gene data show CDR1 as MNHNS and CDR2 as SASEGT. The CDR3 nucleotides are TGTGCCAGCATTGCAGGGGTTAGCGGGGGGAGAGAGACCCAGTACTTC. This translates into CASIAGVSGGRETQYF.

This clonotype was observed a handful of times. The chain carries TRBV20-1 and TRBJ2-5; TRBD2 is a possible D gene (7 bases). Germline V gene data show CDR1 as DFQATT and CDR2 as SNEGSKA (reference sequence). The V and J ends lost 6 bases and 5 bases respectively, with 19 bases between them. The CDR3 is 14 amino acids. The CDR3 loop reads CSAQESRGGETQYF. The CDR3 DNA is TGCAGTGCCCAAGAGAGTAGGGGGGGGGAGACCCAGTACTTC.

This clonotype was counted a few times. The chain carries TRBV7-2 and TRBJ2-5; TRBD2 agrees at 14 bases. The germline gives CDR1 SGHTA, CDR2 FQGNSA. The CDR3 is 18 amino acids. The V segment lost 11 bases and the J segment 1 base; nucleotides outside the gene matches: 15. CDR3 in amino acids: CAGGRGLAGGRPQETQYF. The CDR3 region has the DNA TGTGCCGGTGGACGTGGACTAGCGGGGGGCCGACCCCAAGAGACCCAGTACTTC.

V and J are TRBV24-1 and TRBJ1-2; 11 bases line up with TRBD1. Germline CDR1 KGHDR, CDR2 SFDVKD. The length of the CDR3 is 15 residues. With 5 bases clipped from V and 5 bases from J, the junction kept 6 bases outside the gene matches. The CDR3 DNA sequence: TGTGCCACCAGTGCCACCGGGACAGGGGGATATGGCTACACCTTC. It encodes CATSATGTGGYGYTF.

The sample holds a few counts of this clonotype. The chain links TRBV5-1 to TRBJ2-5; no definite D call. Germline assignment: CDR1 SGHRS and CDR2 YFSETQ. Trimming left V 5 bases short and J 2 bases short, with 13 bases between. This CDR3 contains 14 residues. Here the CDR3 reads CASRRASRQETQYF. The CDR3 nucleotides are TGCGCCAGCAGGCGAGCCAGCCGACAAGAGACCCAGTACTTC.

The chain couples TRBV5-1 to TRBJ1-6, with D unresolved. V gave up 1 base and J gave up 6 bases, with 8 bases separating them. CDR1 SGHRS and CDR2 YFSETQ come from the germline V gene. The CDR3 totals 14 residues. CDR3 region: CASSLRGINSPLHF. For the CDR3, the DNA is TGCGCCAGCAGCTTGCGAGGAATTAATTCACCCCTCCACTTT.

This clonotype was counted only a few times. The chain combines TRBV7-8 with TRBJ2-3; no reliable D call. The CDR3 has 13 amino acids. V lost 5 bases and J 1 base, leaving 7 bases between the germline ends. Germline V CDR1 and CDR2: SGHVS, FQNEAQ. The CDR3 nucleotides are TGTGCCAGCAGCAGAGGAGGCACAGATACGCAGTATTTT. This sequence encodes CASSRGGTDTQYF.

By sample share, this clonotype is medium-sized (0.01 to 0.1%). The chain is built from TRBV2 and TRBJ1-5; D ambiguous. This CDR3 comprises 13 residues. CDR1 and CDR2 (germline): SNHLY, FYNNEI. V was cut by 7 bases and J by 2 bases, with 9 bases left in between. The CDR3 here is CASKTTGNQPQHF. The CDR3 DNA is TGTGCCAGCAAGACTACAGGCAATCAGCCCCAGCATTTT. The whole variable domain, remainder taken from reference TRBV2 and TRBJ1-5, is EPEVTQTPSHQVTQMGQEVILRCVPISNHLYFYWYRQILGQKVEFLVSFYNNEISEKSEIFDDQFSVERPDGSNFTLKIRSTKLEDSAMYFCASKTTGNQPQHFGDGTRLSIL.

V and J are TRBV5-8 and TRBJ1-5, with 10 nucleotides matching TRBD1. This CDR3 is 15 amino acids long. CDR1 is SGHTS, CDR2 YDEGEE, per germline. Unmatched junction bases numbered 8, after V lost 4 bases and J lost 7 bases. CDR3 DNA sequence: TGTGCCAGCAGCCCCGACAGGGGGCGGAGGCAGCCCCAGCATTTT. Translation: CASSPDRGRRQPQHF.

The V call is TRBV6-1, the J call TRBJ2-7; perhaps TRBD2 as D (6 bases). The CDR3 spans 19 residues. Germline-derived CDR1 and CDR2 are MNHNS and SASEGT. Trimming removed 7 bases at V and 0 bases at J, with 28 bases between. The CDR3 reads CASIYTQHLGAGPSYEQYF. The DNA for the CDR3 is TGTGCCAGCATCTATACGCAGCATCTCGGAGCGGGTCCCTCCTACGAGCAGTACTTC.

In DNA, the CDR3 is TGCGCCAGCAGCCAAGATAGGTGGCTAGCGGGGGGGACTAGCACAGATACGCAGTATTTT. Amino acid sequence: CASSQDRWLAGGTSTDTQYF. The chain recombines TRBV4-3 with TRBJ2-3; 12 nucleotides match TRBD2. CDR1 and CDR2 from the germline V gene are LGHNA and YSLEER. The ends lost 0 bases at V and 0 bases at J; junction bases unmatched: 10. The CDR3 runs to 20 residues.

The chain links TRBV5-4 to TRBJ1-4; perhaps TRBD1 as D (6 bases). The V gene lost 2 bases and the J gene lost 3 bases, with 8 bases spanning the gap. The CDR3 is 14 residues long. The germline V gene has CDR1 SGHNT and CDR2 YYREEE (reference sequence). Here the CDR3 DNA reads TGTGCCAGCAGCTTACAGGGACCTAATGAAAAACTGTTTTTT. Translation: CASSLQGPNEKLFF.

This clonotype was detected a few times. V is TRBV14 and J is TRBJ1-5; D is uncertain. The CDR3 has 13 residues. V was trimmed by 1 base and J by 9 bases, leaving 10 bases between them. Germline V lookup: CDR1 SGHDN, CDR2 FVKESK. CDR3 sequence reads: CASSQVVAGPQHF. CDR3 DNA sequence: TGTGCCAGCAGCCAAGTGGTTGCCGGGCCCCAGCATTTT.

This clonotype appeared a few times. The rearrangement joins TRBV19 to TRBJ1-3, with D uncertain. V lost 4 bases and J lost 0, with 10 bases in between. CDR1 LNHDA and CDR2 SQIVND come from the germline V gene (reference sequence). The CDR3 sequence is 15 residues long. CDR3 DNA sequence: TGTGCCAGTAGTACACTGACCGGCTCTGGAAACACCATATATTTT. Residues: CASSTLTGSGNTIYF.

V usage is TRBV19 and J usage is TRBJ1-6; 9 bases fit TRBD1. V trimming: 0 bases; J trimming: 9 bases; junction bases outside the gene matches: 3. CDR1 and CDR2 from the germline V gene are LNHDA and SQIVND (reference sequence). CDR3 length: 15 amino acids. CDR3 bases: TGTGCCAGTAGTATAGAGGGACAGGGAAGTTCACCCCTCCACTTT. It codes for CASSIEGQGSSPLHF.

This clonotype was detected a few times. The CDR3 DNA reads TGTGCCAGTAGACTGGACAGGGCGAACACCGGGGAGCTGTTTTTT. Translated: CASRLDRANTGELFF. The V gene is TRBV19, the J gene TRBJ2-2; 8 bases map to TRBD1. This CDR3 contains 15 residues. V was clipped by 6 bases and J by 0 bases; unmatched bases: 3. Germline V CDR1 and CDR2: LNHDA, SQIVND (reference sequence).

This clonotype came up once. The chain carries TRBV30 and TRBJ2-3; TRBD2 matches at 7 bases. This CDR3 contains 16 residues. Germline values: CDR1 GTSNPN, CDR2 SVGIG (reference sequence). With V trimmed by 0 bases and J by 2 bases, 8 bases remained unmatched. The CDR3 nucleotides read TGTGCCTGGAGTGTACTGGCGGGGGAGCCCACAGATACGCAGTATTTT. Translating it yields CAWSVLAGEPTDTQYF.

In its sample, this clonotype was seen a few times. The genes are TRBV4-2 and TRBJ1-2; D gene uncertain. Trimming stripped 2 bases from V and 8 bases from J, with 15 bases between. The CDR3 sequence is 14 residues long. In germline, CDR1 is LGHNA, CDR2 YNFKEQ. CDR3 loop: CASSQSPTGLGYTF. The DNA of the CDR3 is TGTGCCAGCAGCCAAAGCCCCACGGGGTTGGGCTACACCTTC.